This T cell receptor beta chain was observed in a study of PD-1 blockade in classical Hodgkin lymphoma. This clone was picked up a small number of times. Its antigen is still unknown. Study outcomes and limitations: CD4+ TCR diversity, unlike CD8+, climbed significantly by C4D1. Those achieving complete response showed baseline diversity like newly diagnosed patients.

CDR1 is WNHNN and CDR2 is SYGVQD in the germline V gene (reference sequence). The CDR3 runs to 14 residues. V trimming: 3 bases; J trimming: 4 bases; junction bases outside the gene matches: 3. The protocol was immunoSEQ multiplex PCR, while the TCRdb copy is restricted to in-frame clones and leaves out a portion. The repertoire includes approximately 96,000 clones, about 92% of them detected once, and about 2% sits in the top ten. This sample's time point: cycle 4 day 1 (C4D1), after less than 7 weeks of nivolumab. After autologous stem cell transplantation all patients relapsed, and prior brentuximab vedotin exposure differed between cohorts. Responses achieved at best were complete response, partial response or progressive disease.

V is TRBV10-1 and J is TRBJ2-3, with 8 bases identical to TRBD1. This TCR was sampled from a human donor with classical Hodgkin lymphoma. The sample consisted of peripheral blood mononuclear cells (PBMCs), taken before the fourth cycle of nivolumab. The CDR3 DNA reads as TGCGCCAGCAGTGATCGGACAGGGCCAGATACGCAGTATTTT. Translated: CASSDRTGPDTQYF.